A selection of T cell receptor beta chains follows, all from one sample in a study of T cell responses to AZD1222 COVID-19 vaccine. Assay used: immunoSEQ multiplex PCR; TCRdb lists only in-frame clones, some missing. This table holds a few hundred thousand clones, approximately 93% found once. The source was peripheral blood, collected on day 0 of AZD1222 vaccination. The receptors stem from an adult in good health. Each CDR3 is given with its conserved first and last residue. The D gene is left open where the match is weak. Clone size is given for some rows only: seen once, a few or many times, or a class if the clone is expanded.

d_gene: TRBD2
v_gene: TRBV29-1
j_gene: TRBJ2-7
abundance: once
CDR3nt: TGCAGCGTCTCAGGGACTAGCGGGTCCTACGAGCAGTACTTC
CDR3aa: CSVSGTSGSYEQYF

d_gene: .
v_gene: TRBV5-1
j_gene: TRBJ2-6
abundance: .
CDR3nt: TGCGCCAGCAGCCCCCGGCCCTGGGCGCGGGGGGCCAACGTCCTGACTTTC
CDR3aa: CASSPRPWARGANVLTF

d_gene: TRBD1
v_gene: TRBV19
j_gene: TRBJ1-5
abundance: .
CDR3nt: TGTGCCAGTAGTATCAGACAGGGCCGAGACCAGCCCCAGCATTTT
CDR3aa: CASSIRQGRDQPQHF

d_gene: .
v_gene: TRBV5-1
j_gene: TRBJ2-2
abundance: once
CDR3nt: TGCGCCAGCAGCTCTGACAGTGGGACCGGGGAGCTGTTTTTT
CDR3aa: CASSSDSGTGELFF

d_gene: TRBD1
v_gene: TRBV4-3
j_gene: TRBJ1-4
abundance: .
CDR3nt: TGCGCCAGCAGCGAGGGACAGACTTTAACTAATGAAAAACTGTTTTTT
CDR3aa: CASSEGQTLTNEKLFF

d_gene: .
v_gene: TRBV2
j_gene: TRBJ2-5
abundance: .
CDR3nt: TGTGCCAGCAGTGAATATGATGAGACCCAGTACTTC
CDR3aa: CASSEYDETQYF

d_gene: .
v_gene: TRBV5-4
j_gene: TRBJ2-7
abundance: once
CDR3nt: TGTGCCAGCAGCTTGGGTAGGTCTGTAGAGATGGACGAGCAGTACTTC
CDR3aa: CASSLGRSVEMDEQYF

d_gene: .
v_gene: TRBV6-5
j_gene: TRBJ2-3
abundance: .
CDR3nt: TGTGCCACCGATCCTCAGGGAATTGGGACAGATACGCAGTATTTT
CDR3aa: CATDPQGIGTDTQYF

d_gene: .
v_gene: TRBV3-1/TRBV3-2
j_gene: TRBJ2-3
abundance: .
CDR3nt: TGTGCCAGCAGCCCAGGGGAAGATACGCAGTATTTT
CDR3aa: CASSPGEDTQYF

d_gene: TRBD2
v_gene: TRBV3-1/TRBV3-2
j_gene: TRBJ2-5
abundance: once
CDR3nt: TGTGCCAGCAGCCAAGGACCTAGCGGGGACTCTGAAGAGACCCAGTACTTC
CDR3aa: CASSQGPSGDSEETQYF

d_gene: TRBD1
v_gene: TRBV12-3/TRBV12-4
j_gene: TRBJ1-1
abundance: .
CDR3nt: TGTGCCAGCAGTTTTAGACAGGGGGACGGGGCTTTCTTT
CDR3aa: CASSFRQGDGAFF

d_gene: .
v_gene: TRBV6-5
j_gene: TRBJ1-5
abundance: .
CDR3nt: TGTGCCAGCAGTCCCTGGGGCGGAAATCAGCCCCAGCATTTT
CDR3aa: CASSPWGGNQPQHF

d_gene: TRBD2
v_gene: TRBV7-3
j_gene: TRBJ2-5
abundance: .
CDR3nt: TGTGCCAGCAGCCCTAGCGGCCAAGAGACCCAGTACTTC
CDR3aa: CASSPSGQETQYF

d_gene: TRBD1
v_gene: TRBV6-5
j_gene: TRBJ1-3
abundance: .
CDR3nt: TGTGCCAGCACTACAGGGGGCTCTGGAAACACCATATATTTT
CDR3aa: CASTTGGSGNTIYF

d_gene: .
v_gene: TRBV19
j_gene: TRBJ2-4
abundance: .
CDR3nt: TGTGCCAGTAGTCCCCCAGTACAGACCAAAAACATTCAGTACTTC
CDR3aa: CASSPPVQTKNIQYF

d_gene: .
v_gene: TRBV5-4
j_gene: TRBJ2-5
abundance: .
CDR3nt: TGTGCCAGCACCCTGGGCGACAGTTCTGTGAGAGAGACCCAGTACTTC
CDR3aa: CASTLGDSSVRETQYF

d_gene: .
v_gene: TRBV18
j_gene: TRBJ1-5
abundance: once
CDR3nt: TGTGCCAGCTCACCACGGACCCTTTTGCCCCAGCATTTT
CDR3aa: CASSPRTLLPQHF

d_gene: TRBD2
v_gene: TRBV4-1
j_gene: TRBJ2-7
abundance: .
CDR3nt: TGCGCCAGCAGCCAAGGACTAGCGGGGGTCTTCTACGAGCAGTACTTC
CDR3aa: CASSQGLAGVFYEQYF

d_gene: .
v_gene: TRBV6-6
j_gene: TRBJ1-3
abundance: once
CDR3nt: TGTGCCAGCAGCAATGGACAGTACTCTGGAAACACCATATATTTT
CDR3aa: CASSNGQYSGNTIYF

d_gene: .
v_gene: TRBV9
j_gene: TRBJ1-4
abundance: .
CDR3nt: TGTGCCAGCAGCGTAGGAGGGGAAGGTGAAAAACTGTTTTTT
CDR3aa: CASSVGGEGEKLFF

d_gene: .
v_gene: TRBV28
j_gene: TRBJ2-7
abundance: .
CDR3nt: TGTGCCAGCAGTGTACCCCACGCGGGGGAGCAGTACTTC
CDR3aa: CASSVPHAGEQYF

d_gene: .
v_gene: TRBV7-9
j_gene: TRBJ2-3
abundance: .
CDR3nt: TGTGCCAGCAGCCAAGGGCCAGCTAGCACAGATACGCAGTATTTT
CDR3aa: CASSQGPASTDTQYF

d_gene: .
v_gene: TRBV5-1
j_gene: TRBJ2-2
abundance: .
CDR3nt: TGCGCCAGCAGCTCCCGTGGAGGGGGCTACACCGGGGAGCTGTTTTTT
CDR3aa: CASSSRGGGYTGELFF

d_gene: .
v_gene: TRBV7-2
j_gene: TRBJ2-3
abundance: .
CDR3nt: TGTGCCAGCACCAGCAGACGCACAGATACGCAGTATTTT
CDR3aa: CASTSRRTDTQYF

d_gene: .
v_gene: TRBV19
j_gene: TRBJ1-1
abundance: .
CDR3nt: TGTGCCAGTAGGGGGGTCACTGAAGCTTTCTTT
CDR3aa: CASRGVTEAFF

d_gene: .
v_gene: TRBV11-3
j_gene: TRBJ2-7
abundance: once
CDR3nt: TGTGCCAGCAGCGAAGGGACACCTAGGGACGAGCAGTACTTC
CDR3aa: CASSEGTPRDEQYF

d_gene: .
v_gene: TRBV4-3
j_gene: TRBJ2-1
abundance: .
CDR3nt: TGCGCCAGCAGCCAAGATCTGGGGCTAGCGACCGAGCAGTTCTTC
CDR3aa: CASSQDLGLATEQFF

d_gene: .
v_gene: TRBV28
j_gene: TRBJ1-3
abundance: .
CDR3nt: TGTGCCAGCAGTCCTAACCAGGACTCTGGAAACACCATATATTTT
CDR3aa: CASSPNQDSGNTIYF

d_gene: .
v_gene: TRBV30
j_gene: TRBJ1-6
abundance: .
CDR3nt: TGTGCCCCGAGGGATAGGACAACAGATAATTCACCCCTCCACTTT
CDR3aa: CAPRDRTTDNSPLHF

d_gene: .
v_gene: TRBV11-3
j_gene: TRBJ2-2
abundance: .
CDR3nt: TGTGCCAGCAGCCTCCGCCAGGGAAACACCGGGGAGCTGTTTTTT
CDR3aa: CASSLRQGNTGELFF

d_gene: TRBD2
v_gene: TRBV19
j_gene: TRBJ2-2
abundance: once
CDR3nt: TGTGCCAGTAGTATAGCGGCTAGCGGAGGCACCGGGGAGCTGTTTTTT
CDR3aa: CASSIAASGGTGELFF

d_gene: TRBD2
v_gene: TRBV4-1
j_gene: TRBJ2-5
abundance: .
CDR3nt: TGCGCCAGCAGCCAAGTCGGGGGGGAGACCCAGTACTTC
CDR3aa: CASSQVGGETQYF

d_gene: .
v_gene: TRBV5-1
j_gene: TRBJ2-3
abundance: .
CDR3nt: TGCGCCAGCAGCCCCGGCGGGGGCTCTAGCACAGATACGCAGTATTTT
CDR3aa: CASSPGGGSSTDTQYF

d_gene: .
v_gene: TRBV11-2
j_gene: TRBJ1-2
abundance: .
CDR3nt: TGTGCCAGCAGCTTACCGAAGGTGAACTATGGCTACACCTTC
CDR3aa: CASSLPKVNYGYTF

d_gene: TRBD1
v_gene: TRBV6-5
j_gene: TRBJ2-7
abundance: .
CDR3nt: TGTGCCAGCAGTTACTCTATGACAGGGGGGAGCAAGCAGTACTTC
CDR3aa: CASSYSMTGGSKQYF

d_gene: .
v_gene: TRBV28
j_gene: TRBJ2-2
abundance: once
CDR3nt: TGTGCCAGCAGTAGGGGGCGGGGCACCGGGGAGCTGTTTTTT
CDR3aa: CASSRGRGTGELFF

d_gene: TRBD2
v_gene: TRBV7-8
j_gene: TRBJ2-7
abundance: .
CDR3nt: TGTGCCAGCAGCGCAGCGGGGGGACCTTACGAGCAGTACTTC
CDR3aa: CASSAAGGPYEQYF

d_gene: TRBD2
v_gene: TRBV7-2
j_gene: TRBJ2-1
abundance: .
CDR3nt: TGTGCCAGCAGCCGCAGGACCCTAACTAGCGGCCACAATGAGCAGTTCTTC
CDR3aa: CASSRRTLTSGHNEQFF

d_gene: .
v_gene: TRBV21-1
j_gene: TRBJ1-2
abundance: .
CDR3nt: TGTGCCAGCAGCAAAGTAGACAGGACCCATAACTATGGCTACACCTTC
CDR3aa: CASSKVDRTHNYGYTF

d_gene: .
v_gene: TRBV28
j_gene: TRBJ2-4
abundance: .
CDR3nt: TGTGCCAGCAGTCTAGGGGTAGCCAAAAACATTCAGTACTTC
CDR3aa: CASSLGVAKNIQYF

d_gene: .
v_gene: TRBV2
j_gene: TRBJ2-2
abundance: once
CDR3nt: TGTGCCAGCAGTAAAGGGCCCGGGGAGCTGTTTTTT
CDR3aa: CASSKGPGELFF

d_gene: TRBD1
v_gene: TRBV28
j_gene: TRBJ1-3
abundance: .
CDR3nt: TGTGCCAGCAGTTTCGCCGACAGGGTTAACACCATATATTTT
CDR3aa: CASSFADRVNTIYF

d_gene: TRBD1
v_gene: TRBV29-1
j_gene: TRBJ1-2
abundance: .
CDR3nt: TGCAGCGCTTACTGGGACAGCGACTACACCTTC
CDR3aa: CSAYWDSDYTF

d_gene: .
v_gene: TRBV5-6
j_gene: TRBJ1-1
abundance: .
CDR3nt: TGTGCCAGCAGCTCCTTTCGGGGGACGATGGGCTTCTTT
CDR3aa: CASSSFRGTMGFF

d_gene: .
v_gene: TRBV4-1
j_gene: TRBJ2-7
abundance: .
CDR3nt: TGCGCCAGCAGCCAACCTGGAAGAACTTTGGTATACGAGCAGTACTTC
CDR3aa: CASSQPGRTLVYEQYF

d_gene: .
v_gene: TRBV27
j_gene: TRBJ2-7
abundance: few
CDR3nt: TGTGCCAGCAGTTTAAGGATGGGGGGGGCAAGGTACGAGCAGTACTTC
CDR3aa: CASSLRMGGARYEQYF

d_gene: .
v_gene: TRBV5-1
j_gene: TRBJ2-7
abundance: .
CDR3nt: TGCGCCAGCAGCTTTCGACTATCCACCTACGAGCAGTACTTC
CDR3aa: CASSFRLSTYEQYF

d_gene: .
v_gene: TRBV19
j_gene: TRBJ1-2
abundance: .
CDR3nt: TGTGCCACGGGATTGAATGGCTACACCTTC
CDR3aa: CATGLNGYTF

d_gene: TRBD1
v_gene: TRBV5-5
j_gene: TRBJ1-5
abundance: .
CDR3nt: TGTGCCAGCAGACCGGGCAACCAAGGGGGCTGGAGCAATCAGCCCCAGCATTTT
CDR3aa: CASRPGNQGGWSNQPQHF

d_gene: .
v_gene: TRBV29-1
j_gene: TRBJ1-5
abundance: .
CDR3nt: TGCAGCGTCGGAATCGCCGACTCTGTAAATCAGCCCCAGCATTTT
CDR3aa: CSVGIADSVNQPQHF

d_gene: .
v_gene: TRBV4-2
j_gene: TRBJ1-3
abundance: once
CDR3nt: TGTGCCAGCAGCCTCGGACGGCCGACCTCTGGAAACACCATATATTTT
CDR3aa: CASSLGRPTSGNTIYF

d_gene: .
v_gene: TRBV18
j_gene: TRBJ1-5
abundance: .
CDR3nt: TGTGCCAGCTCACCGGGGGGGGTCCTAAGCAATCAGCCCCAGCATTTT
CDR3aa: CASSPGGVLSNQPQHF

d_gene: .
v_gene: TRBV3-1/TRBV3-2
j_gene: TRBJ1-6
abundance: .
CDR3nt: TGTGCCAGCAGCCAACTCAGGGGAAATTCACCCCTCCACTTT
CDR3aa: CASSQLRGNSPLHF

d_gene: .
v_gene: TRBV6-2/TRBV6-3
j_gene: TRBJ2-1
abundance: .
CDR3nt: TGTGCCAGCAGTTACTCGAGCTATATTACTTACAATGAGCAGTTCTTC
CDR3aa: CASSYSSYITYNEQFF